A selection of T cell receptor beta chains follows, all from one sample in a study of technical replicates of blood from a few donors. The table came from immunoSEQ multiplex PCR; TCRdb's copy has only in-frame clones and leaves some out. This repertoire shows about 88,000 clones, around 94% found once; its top ten account for about 0.23%. Sequencing was carried out using T cells isolated from PBMCs. The origin of the receptors is a human donor in good health. Both conserved end residues are part of each CDR3. The D gene is left open where the match is weak. Clone size is shown for a subset of rows, as once, few, many or a class of expanded clone.

V gene,D gene,clone size,J gene,CDR3 protein,CDR3 DNA
TRBV28,NA,NA,TRBJ2-1,CASAPLPGDEQFF,TGTGCCAGCGCCCCCCTACCAGGCGATGAGCAGTTCTTC
TRBV19,TRBD2,NA,TRBJ2-7,CASSDDGRTTSGYEQYF,TGTGCCAGTAGTGACGACGGGCGGACGACTAGCGGCTACGAGCAGTACTTC
TRBV4-2,TRBD2,NA,TRBJ2-7,CASSPESGRSNEQYF,TGTGCCAGCAGCCCGGAAAGCGGGAGGTCCAACGAGCAGTACTTC
TRBV11-1,NA,NA,TRBJ2-3,CASRDSPSTDTQYF,TGTGCCAGCAGGGACTCTCCTAGCACAGATACGCAGTATTTT
TRBV2,NA,NA,TRBJ1-6,CASILRGRNSPLHF,TGTGCCAGCATTCTCAGGGGCAGAAATTCACCCCTCCACTTT
TRBV5-1,NA,NA,TRBJ1-5,CASSLGWEHNQPQHF,TGCGCCAGCAGCTTGGGATGGGAGCACAATCAGCCCCAGCATTTT
TRBV7-9,TRBD1,once,TRBJ1-1,CASSYGTGENTEAFF,TGCGCCAGCAGCTATGGGACAGGTGAAAACACTGAAGCTTTCTTT
TRBV19,NA,NA,TRBJ1-1,CASSIRGIGMNTEAFF,TGTGCCAGTAGTATTCGGGGGATTGGCATGAACACTGAAGCTTTCTTT
TRBV27,NA,NA,TRBJ1-2,CASSMNTAYGYTF,TGTGCCAGCAGTATGAACACCGCTTATGGCTACACCTTC
TRBV18,NA,once,TRBJ1-5,CASSFPFQPQHF,TGTGCCAGCTCATTCCCATTCCAGCCCCAGCATTTT
TRBV7-7,TRBD2,NA,TRBJ2-5,CASSLGLQEETQYF,TGTGCCAGCAGCTTGGGACTACAAGAAGAGACCCAGTACTTC
TRBV2,NA,NA,TRBJ1-1,CASLDMPNTEAFF,TGTGCCAGCCTCGACATGCCGAACACTGAAGCTTTCTTT
TRBV19,TRBD1,few,TRBJ1-1,CASSRGQGTDMNTEAFF,TGTGCCAGTAGTAGAGGACAGGGGACAGACATGAACACTGAAGCTTTCTTT
TRBV6-1,TRBD2,NA,TRBJ2-7,CASSPLAGTYEQYF,TGTGCCAGCAGTCCCCTAGCGGGAACATACGAGCAGTACTTC